This is a list of T cell receptor beta chains from one sample in a study of spatial heterogeneity in lung cancer. TCRdb re-analysed the 5' RACE reads in MiXCR, keeping a single row per CDR3 protein. The top ten hold under 30% of the sample, which has approximately 40,000 distinct CDR3 sequences, 5.2% seen once. The material was PBMCs, obtained at surgery. The receptor source for this set is a female donor with early-stage non-small cell lung cancer. Both conserved end residues are part of each CDR3. The order of the fields is J gene, D gene, V gene, CDR3 length, clone size, CDR3 DNA, CDR3 protein. D genes are given only for firm matches. The size of a clone is reported for some rows only, either as once, few or many, or as a class for expanded clones.

J gene: TRBJ2-1
D gene: TRBD2
V gene: TRBV5-5
CDR3 length: 16
clone size: many
CDR3 DNA: TGTGCCAGCAGCCAAAGGATGCGGGAGATGAGCAATGAGCAGTTCTTC
CDR3 protein: CASSQRMREMSNEQFF

J gene: TRBJ2-2
D gene: .
V gene: TRBV6-8
CDR3 length: 13
clone size: many
CDR3 DNA: TGTGCCAGCAGTTCGCGGTCCCCCGGGGAGCTGTTTTTT
CDR3 protein: CASSSRSPGELFF

J gene: TRBJ1-3
D gene: .
V gene: TRBV4-3
CDR3 length: 16
clone size: many
CDR3 DNA: TGCGCCAGCAGCCAGGAGACAGGTTTCTCTGGAAACACCATATATTTT
CDR3 protein: CASSQETGFSGNTIYF

J gene: TRBJ2-1
D gene: TRBD2
V gene: TRBV6-2/TRBV6-3
CDR3 length: 13
clone size: medium-sized
CDR3 DNA: TGTGCCACTAGCGGGAGGAGCTACAATGAGCAGTTCTTC
CDR3 protein: CATSGRSYNEQFF

J gene: TRBJ2-1
D gene: TRBD2
V gene: TRBV4-3
CDR3 length: 15
clone size: many
CDR3 DNA: TGCGCCAGCAGCCACGGGACTAGCGGGAGCCTTGAGCAGTTCTTC
CDR3 protein: CASSHGTSGSLEQFF

J gene: TRBJ1-3
D gene: .
V gene: TRBV20-1
CDR3 length: 14
clone size: few
CDR3 DNA: TGCAGTGCAACCTCCCCAACCTCTGGAAACACCATATATTTT
CDR3 protein: CSATSPTSGNTIYF

J gene: TRBJ1-1
D gene: .
V gene: TRBV5-6
CDR3 length: 13
clone size: many
CDR3 DNA: TGTGCCAGCAGCTTTAGTCCACAAGTTGAAGCTTTCTTT
CDR3 protein: CASSFSPQVEAFF

J gene: TRBJ1-2
D gene: .
V gene: TRBV6-5
CDR3 length: 14
clone size: many
CDR3 DNA: TGTGCCAGCACTGGGGGCCAGGCGGACTATGGCTACACCTTC
CDR3 protein: CASTGGQADYGYTF

J gene: TRBJ1-5
D gene: .
V gene: TRBV18
CDR3 length: 13
clone size: many
CDR3 DNA: TGTGCCAGCTCACCAGGAGTCAATCAGCCCCAGCATTTT
CDR3 protein: CASSPGVNQPQHF

J gene: TRBJ2-3
D gene: .
V gene: TRBV18
CDR3 length: 13
clone size: .
CDR3 DNA: TGTGCCAGCTCACCACCGGATGAGGATACGCAGTATTTT
CDR3 protein: CASSPPDEDTQYF

J gene: TRBJ1-1
D gene: .
V gene: TRBV28
CDR3 length: 11
clone size: many
CDR3 DNA: TGTGCCAGCCTAAGAGGTACTGAAGCTTTCTTT
CDR3 protein: CASLRGTEAFF

J gene: TRBJ1-2
D gene: TRBD1
V gene: TRBV7-9
CDR3 length: 15
clone size: .
CDR3 DNA: TGTGCCAGCAGATCCTCCGGGACAGAATCCTATGGCTACACCTTC
CDR3 protein: CASRSSGTESYGYTF

J gene: TRBJ2-1
D gene: TRBD1
V gene: TRBV13
CDR3 length: 15
clone size: many
CDR3 DNA: TGTGCCAGCAGAGCTACAGGGGCGGTAAACAATGAGCAGTTCTTC
CDR3 protein: CASRATGAVNNEQFF

J gene: TRBJ2-3
D gene: .
V gene: TRBV6-5
CDR3 length: 14
clone size: many
CDR3 DNA: TGTGCCAGCAGTTCCAGGGACATCACAGATACGCAGTATTTT
CDR3 protein: CASSSRDITDTQYF

J gene: TRBJ2-1
D gene: TRBD2
V gene: TRBV12-3/TRBV12-4
CDR3 length: 14
clone size: many
CDR3 DNA: TGTGCCAGCAGTTCTAGCGGGGGGGCGAGAGAGCAGTTCTTC
CDR3 protein: CASSSSGGAREQFF

J gene: TRBJ1-1
D gene: .
V gene: TRBV6-6
CDR3 length: 13
clone size: .
CDR3 DNA: TGTGCCAGCAGAGACGCCAAAGTCGCTGAAGCTTTCTTT
CDR3 protein: CASRDAKVAEAFF

J gene: TRBJ2-1
D gene: TRBD1
V gene: TRBV5-1
CDR3 length: 14
clone size: many
CDR3 DNA: TGCGCCAGCAGTCTCAGGACAGGGGATAATGAGCAGTTCTTC
CDR3 protein: CASSLRTGDNEQFF

J gene: TRBJ2-3
D gene: TRBD2
V gene: TRBV6-1
CDR3 length: 15
clone size: many
CDR3 DNA: TGTGCCAGCAGACGGGCGGGGGGGCTGGCAGATACGCAGTATTTT
CDR3 protein: CASRRAGGLADTQYF

J gene: TRBJ1-1
D gene: .
V gene: TRBV7-2
CDR3 length: 14
clone size: .
CDR3 DNA: TGTGCCAGCAGCGCACAGGGTCGGAGCACTGAAGCTTTCTTT
CDR3 protein: CASSAQGRSTEAFF

J gene: TRBJ2-7
D gene: .
V gene: TRBV20-1
CDR3 length: 13
clone size: .
CDR3 DNA: TGCAGTGCCACGCAGGGTGGGGGGTACGAGCAGTACTTC
CDR3 protein: CSATQGGGYEQYF

J gene: TRBJ1-2
D gene: .
V gene: TRBV2
CDR3 length: 13
clone size: many
CDR3 DNA: TGTGCCAGCGCATTCGGAGCTAACTATGGCTACACCTTC
CDR3 protein: CASAFGANYGYTF

J gene: TRBJ1-6
D gene: .
V gene: TRBV20-1
CDR3 length: 12
clone size: many
CDR3 DNA: TGCAGTGTCGGGGGCTATAATTCACCCCTCCACTTT
CDR3 protein: CSVGGYNSPLHF

J gene: TRBJ2-5
D gene: .
V gene: TRBV21-1
CDR3 length: 15
clone size: many
CDR3 DNA: TGTGCCAGCGGCTGGAGGCCTAGCGGAGAAGAGACCCAGTACTTC
CDR3 protein: CASGWRPSGEETQYF

J gene: TRBJ1-1
D gene: .
V gene: TRBV15
CDR3 length: 13
clone size: many
CDR3 DNA: TGTGCCACCAGCAGGCTTCTAAACACTGAAGCTTTCTTT
CDR3 protein: CATSRLLNTEAFF

J gene: TRBJ1-1
D gene: .
V gene: TRBV9
CDR3 length: 16
clone size: many
CDR3 DNA: TGTGCCAGCAGCGGGCGGGTACCGGGACATACCGCTGAAGCTTTCTTT
CDR3 protein: CASSGRVPGHTAEAFF

J gene: TRBJ1-3
D gene: .
V gene: TRBV3-1
CDR3 length: 14
clone size: few
CDR3 DNA: TGTGCCAGCGGTCGAGGGAGTTCTGGAAACACCATATATTTT
CDR3 protein: CASGRGSSGNTIYF

J gene: TRBJ2-3
D gene: .
V gene: TRBV3-1
CDR3 length: 13
clone size: many
CDR3 DNA: TGTGCCAGCAGCCAATTCCTCAAGGATACGCAGTATTTT
CDR3 protein: CASSQFLKDTQYF

J gene: TRBJ2-6
D gene: TRBD1
V gene: TRBV6-2/TRBV6-3
CDR3 length: 17
clone size: .
CDR3 DNA: TGTGCCAGCAGTGGGGGGACAGGGCGCTCTGGGGCCAACGTCCTGACTTTC
CDR3 protein: CASSGGTGRSGANVLTF

J gene: TRBJ2-2
D gene: .
V gene: TRBV20-1
CDR3 length: 14
clone size: many
CDR3 DNA: TGCAGTGCTAGAAGTCTAAAAAACACCGGGGAGCTGTTTTTT
CDR3 protein: CSARSLKNTGELFF

J gene: TRBJ1-2
D gene: TRBD1
V gene: TRBV19
CDR3 length: 17
clone size: few
CDR3 DNA: TGTGCCAGTAGTATGTCCCGGGACAGGCGAGCTAACTATGGCTACACCTTC
CDR3 protein: CASSMSRDRRANYGYTF

J gene: TRBJ2-7
D gene: .
V gene: TRBV7-2
CDR3 length: 19
clone size: few
CDR3 DNA: TGTGCCAGCAGCACCCCCGGGCGATCCCCGAGCAGTTTCCTCTACGAGCAGTACTTC
CDR3 protein: CASSTPGRSPSSFLYEQYF

J gene: TRBJ2-1
D gene: .
V gene: TRBV20-1
CDR3 length: 13
clone size: many
CDR3 DNA: TGCAGTGCCGCCGGGGGACAGTACAATGAGCAGTTCTTC
CDR3 protein: CSAAGGQYNEQFF

J gene: TRBJ2-3
D gene: TRBD2
V gene: TRBV15
CDR3 length: 16
clone size: many
CDR3 DNA: TGTGCCACCAGCAGAAAGACTAGCGGTGAGGCAGATACGCAGTATTTT
CDR3 protein: CATSRKTSGEADTQYF

J gene: TRBJ2-7
D gene: TRBD2
V gene: TRBV20-1
CDR3 length: 14
clone size: many
CDR3 DNA: TGCAGTGCCCAGGGACTAGCGGGAGGGATGGGGCAGTACTTC
CDR3 protein: CSAQGLAGGMGQYF

J gene: TRBJ2-3
D gene: TRBD1
V gene: TRBV20-1
CDR3 length: 19
clone size: many
CDR3 DNA: TGCAGTGCTAGCGGTACCTGGGGACAGGGTAGATTCGTGACAGATACGCAGTATTTT
CDR3 protein: CSASGTWGQGRFVTDTQYF

J gene: TRBJ2-6
D gene: TRBD1
V gene: TRBV5-1
CDR3 length: 15
clone size: many
CDR3 DNA: TGCGCCAGCGGACTTGAGGGGGCCGGGGCCAACGTCCTGACTTTC
CDR3 protein: CASGLEGAGANVLTF

J gene: TRBJ1-2
D gene: TRBD1
V gene: TRBV9
CDR3 length: 15
clone size: .
CDR3 DNA: TGTGCCAGCAGCCCTTGGACAGGAACCCGCTTATGCTACACCTTC
CDR3 protein: CASSPWTGTRLCYTF

J gene: TRBJ1-5
D gene: .
V gene: TRBV27
CDR3 length: 13
clone size: few
CDR3 DNA: TGTGCCAGCAGTTTAAACAGGGCTCAGCCCCAGCATTTT
CDR3 protein: CASSLNRAQPQHF

J gene: TRBJ1-5
D gene: TRBD1
V gene: TRBV7-2
CDR3 length: 13
clone size: many
CDR3 DNA: TGTGCCAGCAGCGGACAGGCCTTACAGCCCCAGCATTTT
CDR3 protein: CASSGQALQPQHF

J gene: TRBJ1-2
D gene: TRBD1
V gene: TRBV5-1
CDR3 length: 16
clone size: many
CDR3 DNA: TGCGCCAGCAGCTTGGACACAACAGGGGGCTCCTATGGCTACACCTTC
CDR3 protein: CASSLDTTGGSYGYTF

J gene: TRBJ2-7
D gene: .
V gene: TRBV28
CDR3 length: 13
clone size: .
CDR3 DNA: TGTGCCAGCAGTCGACAGAGATTAGCGGAGCAGTACTTC
CDR3 protein: CASSRQRLAEQYF

J gene: TRBJ1-2
D gene: TRBD1
V gene: TRBV5-1
CDR3 length: 16
clone size: many
CDR3 DNA: TGCGCCAGCAGCTTGGGACAGGGGGCGCGCAGCTATGGCTACACCTTC
CDR3 protein: CASSLGQGARSYGYTF

J gene: TRBJ2-5
D gene: .
V gene: TRBV5-1
CDR3 length: 15
clone size: many
CDR3 DNA: TGCGCCAGCAGCTTGGCCGGACTAGGGGGAGAGACCCAGTACTTC
CDR3 protein: CASSLAGLGGETQYF

J gene: TRBJ2-6
D gene: .
V gene: TRBV5-1
CDR3 length: 17
clone size: many
CDR3 DNA: TGCGCCAGCAGCTCGACCGGGTCCAGCTCTGGGGCCAACGTCCTGACTTTC
CDR3 protein: CASSSTGSSSGANVLTF

J gene: TRBJ2-1
D gene: .
V gene: TRBV14
CDR3 length: 13
clone size: .
CDR3 DNA: TGTGCCAGCAGCCAAGTAAGGGACAAAGAGCAGTTCTTC
CDR3 protein: CASSQVRDKEQFF

J gene: TRBJ2-5
D gene: TRBD2
V gene: TRBV7-9
CDR3 length: 15
clone size: many
CDR3 DNA: TGTGCCAGCAGCAGAACGGGACTAGACCAAGAGACCCAGTACTTC
CDR3 protein: CASSRTGLDQETQYF

J gene: TRBJ2-5
D gene: .
V gene: TRBV10-3
CDR3 length: 17
clone size: many
CDR3 DNA: TGTGCCATCAGTGAGGACCGACCCCAGGGGATAGCAGAGACCCAGTACTTC
CDR3 protein: CAISEDRPQGIAETQYF

J gene: TRBJ2-5
D gene: .
V gene: TRBV18
CDR3 length: 15
clone size: .
CDR3 DNA: TGTGCCAGCTCACCACTCAAAGGGGACGGAGAGACCCAGTACTTC
CDR3 protein: CASSPLKGDGETQYF

J gene: TRBJ2-7
D gene: TRBD1
V gene: TRBV7-9
CDR3 length: 14
clone size: many
CDR3 DNA: TGTGCCAGCAGCTTGGGGACAGTTAACTACGAGCAGTACTTC
CDR3 protein: CASSLGTVNYEQYF

J gene: TRBJ1-5
D gene: .
V gene: TRBV6-5
CDR3 length: 14
clone size: many
CDR3 DNA: TGTGCCAGCAGTTACTCGAGTAAAGGGCAGCCCCAGCATTTT
CDR3 protein: CASSYSSKGQPQHF

J gene: TRBJ2-1
D gene: TRBD2
V gene: TRBV5-1
CDR3 length: 15
clone size: many
CDR3 DNA: TGCGCCAGCCAAAGGACTAGCGGGAGCTACAATGAGCAGTTCTTC
CDR3 protein: CASQRTSGSYNEQFF

J gene: TRBJ1-2
D gene: .
V gene: TRBV13
CDR3 length: 14
clone size: many
CDR3 DNA: TGTGCCAGCAGCCTAGGACGGGGTAACTATGGCTACACCTTC
CDR3 protein: CASSLGRGNYGYTF

J gene: TRBJ2-4
D gene: TRBD2
V gene: TRBV6-1
CDR3 length: 18
clone size: few
CDR3 DNA: TGTGCCAGCATCCGAAACTCGGGACTAGCGGGGGCCAAAAACATTCAGTACTTC
CDR3 protein: CASIRNSGLAGAKNIQYF